The clone carrying this TCR beta chain occurred a few times. 60 Vbeta and 13 Jbeta primers were used in PCR. How the authors handled the data: The count from a later analysis was about 80 million unique TCR beta chains, some 10 million of them shared. Profiled with immunoSEQ multiplex PCR; TCRdb holds only in-frame clones, not every one. V and J calls and clone size are those listed in that table; D and trimming were worked out from the DNA. The data contain around 140,000 clones, more than 65% of them singletons. V lost 2 bases and J lost 8; bases outside the gene matches: 4. The CDR3 consists of 15 residues. The germline gives CDR1 SGHTA, CDR2 FQGNSA. The sample comes from a study of cytomegalovirus exposure and HLA in healthy donors. Across the study: From donors who were HLA-typed, an early data release held around 80 million unique TCRs.

The receptor was isolated from a male donor in good health and CMV-seropositive. The rearrangement uses TRBV7-2 and TRBJ1-4; the match to TRBD1 covers 11 bases. The sequenced sample consisted of PBMCs. The CDR3, as DNA: TGTGCCAGCAGCTTATCTGGGACAGGGGGGGAAAAACTGTTTTTT. Protein sequence: CASSLSGTGGEKLFF.